The 11 T cell receptor beta chains reported below all come from one sample, sequenced in a study of Ad26.COV2.S vaccination and SARS-CoV-2 variants. Treatment indicated: around 19 received Ad26.COV2.S at low or high dose, single or two shots; 5 received placebo; per-sample allocation not given. Each sample was drawn 63 days after the first injection (of vaccine or placebo). Produced via immunoSEQ multiplex PCR; TCRdb's table is partial and in-frame only. The table has about half a million clones, about 89% seen once; the top ten hold approximately 1.7%. The input for sequencing was peripheral blood, taken in a trial of Ad26.COV2.S vaccine versus placebo. The receptors here all came from a person aged 18-60 years who received the Ad26.COV2.S COVID-19 vaccine or a placebo.

The chain is built from TRBV19 and TRBJ2-1; TRBD2 agrees at 16 bases. Germline values: CDR1 LNHDA, CDR2 SQIVND (reference sequence). V gave up 1 base and J gave up 15 bases; unmatched junction bases: 6. The CDR3 runs to 15 residues. The CDR3 coding sequence is TGTGCCAGTAGTATAGGTGGGACTAGCGGGAGGGCCCGGTTCTTC. It is translated as CASSIGGTSGRARFF.

The V gene is TRBV27, the J gene TRBJ1-4; D not certain. Germline V gives CDR1 MNHEY, CDR2 SMNVEV (reference sequence). The CDR3 is made up of 13 amino acids. Between the trimmed V and J ends, which lost 5 bases and 8 bases, there was a span of 12 bases. CDR3 coding DNA: TGTGCCAGCAGTATTATCATCGGGGAAAAACTGTTTTTT. Amino acids: CASSIIIGEKLFF. Full variable domain (remainder filled in from reference TRBV27 and TRBJ1-4): EAQVTQNPRYLITVTGKKLTVTCSQNMNHEYMSWYRQDPGLGLRQIYYSMNVEVTDKGDVPEGYKVSRKEKRNFPLILESPSPNQTSLYFCASSIIIGEKLFFGSGTQLSVL.

The chain has TRBV19 and TRBJ2-7; either TRBD1 or TRBD2 may supply D (5 bases each). The V and J ends lost 2 bases and 3 bases respectively, with 14 bases between them. This CDR3 region has 15 residues. Per germline, CDR1 LNHDA and CDR2 SQIVND (reference sequence). In nucleotides, the CDR3 is TGTGCCAGTAGTATAACGGGACGGACAAACTACGAGCAGTACTTC. Protein: CASSITGRTNYEQYF.

The V gene is TRBV6-5, the J gene TRBJ2-7; 7 nucleotides agree with TRBD2. Germline V gives CDR1 MNHEY, CDR2 SVGAGI. V gave up 3 bases and J gave up 5 bases; unmatched junction bases: 7. The CDR3 runs to 14 residues. CDR3 protein: CASSYFSGEDEQYF. The CDR3 DNA is TGTGCCAGCAGTTATTTCAGCGGGGAGGACGAGCAGTACTTC.

V and J are TRBV12-3 or TRBV12-4 and TRBJ1-2; D is undetermined. The CDR3 has 13 residues. The V end was cut by 5 bases, the J end by 10 bases, with 17 bases between. CDR3 in amino acids: CASSPSRTSPYTF. CDR3 in DNA: TGTGCCAGCAGTCCCTCGAGGACGTCCCCCTACACCTTC.

This sequence joins TRBV3-1 (or the pseudogene TRBV3-2) and TRBJ1-3, with D maybe TRBD1 (5 bases). Between the trimmed V and J ends, which lost 1 base and 4 bases, there was a span of 11 bases. The germline CDR1 and CDR2 sequences are LGHDT and YNNKEL (reference sequence). The CDR3 is 15 amino acids. The CDR3 nucleotides read TGTGCCAGCAGCCAAGTTAGGGGTTACGGAAACACCATATATTTT. Translated: CASSQVRGYGNTIYF.

This clone was seen once. The DNA for the CDR3 is TGTGCCAGCTCACCCGCAGAGAGCTCCTACAATGAGCAGTTCTTC. Translated, it gives CASSPAESSYNEQFF. This rearrangement joins TRBV18 to TRBJ2-1, with D hard to call. Trimming removed 3 bases at V and 0 bases at J, with 9 bases between. The CDR3 has 15 amino acids. CDR1 and CDR2 from the germline V gene are KGHSH and LQKENI.

This chain connects TRBV7-3 to TRBJ2-3; D is perhaps TRBD2 (5 bases). This CDR3 contains 15 residues. Per the germline V gene, CDR1 is SGHTA and CDR2 is FQGTGA. The ends were cut back, 5 bases at V and 1 base at J, with 13 bases in the middle. CDR3 nucleotide sequence: TGTGCCAGCAGCCAAAGCGGATACCGCACAGATACGCAGTATTTT. It specifies CASSQSGYRTDTQYF.

J is TRBJ2-7 and V is TRBV11-2; D unresolved. The CDR3 is 13 amino acids. The V end lost 0 bases, the J end lost 7 bases, and 10 bases lay between the germline ends. Germline V gene data show CDR1 as SGHAT and CDR2 as FQNNGV. The CDR3 here is CASSLDGVREQYF. The CDR3 DNA reads TGTGCCAGCAGCTTAGATGGGGTCCGGGAGCAGTACTTC. Looking up the rest from reference TRBV11-2 and TRBJ2-7 gives the full variable domain: EAGVAQSPRYKIIEKRQSVAFWCNPISGHATLYWYQQILGQGPKLLIQFQNNGVVDDSQLPKDRFSAERLKGVDSTLKIQPAKLEDSAVYLCASSLDGVREQYFGPGTRLTVT.

The genes are TRBV18 and TRBJ2-1, with D unresolved. Germline CDR1 is KGHSH and CDR2 is LQKENI. V gave up 1 base and J gave up 8 bases, with 3 bases separating them. The CDR3 contains 11 residues. The CDR3 region has the DNA TGTGCCAGCTCACCACACGATGAGCAGTTCTTC. It translates to CASSPHDEQFF.

This chain connects TRBV28 to TRBJ1-4, with D unresolved. The CDR3 sequence is 14 residues long. Germline V gives CDR1 MDHEN, CDR2 SYDVKM. Trimming removed 2 bases from V and 8 bases from J, with 12 bases in between. The CDR3 spells CASSLPGFREKLFF. The CDR3 nucleotides are TGTGCCAGCAGTTTACCGGGGTTCCGGGAAAAACTGTTTTTT.